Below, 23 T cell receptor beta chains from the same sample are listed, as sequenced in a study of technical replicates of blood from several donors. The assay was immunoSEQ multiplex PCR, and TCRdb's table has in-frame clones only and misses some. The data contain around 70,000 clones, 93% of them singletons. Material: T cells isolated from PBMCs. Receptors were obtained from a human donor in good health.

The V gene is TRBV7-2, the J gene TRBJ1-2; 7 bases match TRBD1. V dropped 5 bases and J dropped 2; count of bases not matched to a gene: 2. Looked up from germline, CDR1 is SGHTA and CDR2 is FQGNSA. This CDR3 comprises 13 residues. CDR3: CASSPGQNYGYTF. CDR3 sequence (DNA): TGTGCCAGCAGCCCGGGACAGAACTATGGCTACACCTTC.

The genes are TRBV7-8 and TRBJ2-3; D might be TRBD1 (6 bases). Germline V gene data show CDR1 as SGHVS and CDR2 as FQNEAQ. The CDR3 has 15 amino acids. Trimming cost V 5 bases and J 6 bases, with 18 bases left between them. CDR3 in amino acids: CASSLLGDNHDTQYF. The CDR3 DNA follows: TGTGCCAGCAGCCTCCTAGGGGACAATCACGATACGCAGTATTTT.

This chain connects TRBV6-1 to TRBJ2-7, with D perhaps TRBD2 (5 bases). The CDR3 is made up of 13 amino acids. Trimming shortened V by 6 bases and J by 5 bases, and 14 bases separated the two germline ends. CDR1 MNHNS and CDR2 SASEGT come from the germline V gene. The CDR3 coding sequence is TGTGCCAGCAGGTCGGAGGCTACCCACGAGCAGTACTTC. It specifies CASRSEATHEQYF.

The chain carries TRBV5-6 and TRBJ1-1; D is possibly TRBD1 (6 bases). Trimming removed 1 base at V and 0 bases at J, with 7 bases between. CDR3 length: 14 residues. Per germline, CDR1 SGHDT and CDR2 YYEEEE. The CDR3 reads CASSLRTVNTEAFF. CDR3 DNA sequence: TGTGCCAGCAGCTTGCGGACAGTGAACACTGAAGCTTTCTTT.

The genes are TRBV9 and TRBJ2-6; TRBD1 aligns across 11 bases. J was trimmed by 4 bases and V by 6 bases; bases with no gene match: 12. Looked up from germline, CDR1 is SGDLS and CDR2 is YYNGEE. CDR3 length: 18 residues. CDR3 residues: CASTLGTGGFGGANVLTF. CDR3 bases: TGTGCCAGCACCCTAGGGACAGGGGGTTTCGGAGGGGCCAACGTCCTGACTTTC.

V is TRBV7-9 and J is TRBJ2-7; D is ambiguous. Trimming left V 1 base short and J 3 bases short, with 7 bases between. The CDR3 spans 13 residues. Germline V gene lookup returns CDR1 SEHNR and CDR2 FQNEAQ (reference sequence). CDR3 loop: CASSLVNGYEQYF. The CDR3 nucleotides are TGTGCCAGCAGCTTAGTTAACGGCTACGAGCAGTACTTC.

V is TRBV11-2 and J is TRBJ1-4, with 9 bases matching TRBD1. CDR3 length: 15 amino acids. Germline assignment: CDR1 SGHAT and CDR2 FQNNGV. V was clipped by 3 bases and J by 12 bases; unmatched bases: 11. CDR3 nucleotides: TGTGCCAGCAGCTTCCACCGGGACAGGGCCCGCCAACTGTTTTTT. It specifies CASSFHRDRARQLFF.

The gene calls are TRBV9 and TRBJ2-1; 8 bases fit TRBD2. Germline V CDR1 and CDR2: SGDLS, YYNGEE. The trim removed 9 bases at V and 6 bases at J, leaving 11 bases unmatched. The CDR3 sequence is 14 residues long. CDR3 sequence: CATSRGGPFNEQFF. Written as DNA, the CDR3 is TGTGCCACCTCCCGGGGGGGTCCTTTCAATGAGCAGTTCTTC.

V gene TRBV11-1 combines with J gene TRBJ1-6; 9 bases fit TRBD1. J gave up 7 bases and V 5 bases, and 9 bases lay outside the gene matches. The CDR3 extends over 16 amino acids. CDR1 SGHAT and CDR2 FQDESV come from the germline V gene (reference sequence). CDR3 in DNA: TGTGCCAGCAGCGCCTCAACCGGGACAGGGAATTCACCCCTCCACTTT. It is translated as CASSASTGTGNSPLHF.

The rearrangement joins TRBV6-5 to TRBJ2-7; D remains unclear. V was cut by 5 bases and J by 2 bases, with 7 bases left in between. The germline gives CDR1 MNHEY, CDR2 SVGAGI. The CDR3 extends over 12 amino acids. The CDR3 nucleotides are TGTGCCAGCAGTACGCACACCTACGAGCAGTACTTC. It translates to CASSTHTYEQYF.

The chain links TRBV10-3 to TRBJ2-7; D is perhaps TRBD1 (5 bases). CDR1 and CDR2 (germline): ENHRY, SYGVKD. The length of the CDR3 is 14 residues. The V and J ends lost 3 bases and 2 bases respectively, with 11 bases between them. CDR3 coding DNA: TGTGCCATCAGTGAAACCTCAGGGACCTACGAGCAGTACTTC. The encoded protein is CAISETSGTYEQYF.

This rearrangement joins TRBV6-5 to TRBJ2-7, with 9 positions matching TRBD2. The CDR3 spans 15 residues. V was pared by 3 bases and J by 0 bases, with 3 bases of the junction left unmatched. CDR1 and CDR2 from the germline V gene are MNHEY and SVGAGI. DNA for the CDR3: TGTGCCAGCAGTTATATTAGCGGGAGCTCCTACGAGCAGTACTTC. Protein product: CASSYISGSSYEQYF.

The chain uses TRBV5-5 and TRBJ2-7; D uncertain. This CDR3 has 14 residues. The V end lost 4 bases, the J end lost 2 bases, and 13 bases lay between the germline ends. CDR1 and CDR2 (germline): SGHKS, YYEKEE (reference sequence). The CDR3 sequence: CASSPIPQAYEQYF. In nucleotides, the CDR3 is TGTGCCAGCAGCCCCATTCCCCAGGCCTACGAGCAGTACTTC.

The CDR3 loop reads CASSLGPTIYEQYF. As DNA, the CDR3 is TGTGCCAGCAGCTTAGGACCTACTATCTACGAGCAGTACTTC. The rearrangement uses TRBV7-9 and TRBJ2-7; D unresolved. V was shortened by 1 base and J by 3 bases, with 10 bases between the two germline ends. The CDR3 sequence is 14 residues long. Germline assignment: CDR1 SEHNR and CDR2 FQNEAQ (reference sequence).

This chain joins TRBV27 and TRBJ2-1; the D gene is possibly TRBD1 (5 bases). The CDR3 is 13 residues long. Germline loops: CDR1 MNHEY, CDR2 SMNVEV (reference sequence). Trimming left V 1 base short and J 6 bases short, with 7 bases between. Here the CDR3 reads CASSLLQGNEQFF. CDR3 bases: TGTGCCAGCAGTTTATTGCAGGGCAATGAGCAGTTCTTC.

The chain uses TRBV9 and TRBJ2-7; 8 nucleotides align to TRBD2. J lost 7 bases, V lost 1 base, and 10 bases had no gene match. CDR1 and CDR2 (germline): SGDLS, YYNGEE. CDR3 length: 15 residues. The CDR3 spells CASSVTPGGPQEQYF. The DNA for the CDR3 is TGTGCCAGCAGCGTAACACCGGGGGGGCCGCAGGAGCAGTACTTC.

Here the CDR3 DNA reads TGTGCCAGCACAAGACTGAAGAGCACGCCAGATACGCAGTATTTT. Translation gives CASTRLKSTPDTQYF. V and J are TRBV5-4 and TRBJ2-3, with unresolved D. Trimming left V 6 bases short and J 4 bases short, with 18 bases between. The CDR3 is 15 residues long. CDR1 SGHNT and CDR2 YYREEE come from the germline V gene (reference sequence).

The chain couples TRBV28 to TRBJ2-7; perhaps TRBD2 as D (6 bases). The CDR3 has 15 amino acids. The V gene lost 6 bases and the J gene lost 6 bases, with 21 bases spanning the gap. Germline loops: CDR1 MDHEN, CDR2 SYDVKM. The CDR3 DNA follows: TGTGCCAGCAGCTACACGGGGGTCCCCGCTCCCGAGCAGTACTTC. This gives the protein CASSYTGVPAPEQYF.

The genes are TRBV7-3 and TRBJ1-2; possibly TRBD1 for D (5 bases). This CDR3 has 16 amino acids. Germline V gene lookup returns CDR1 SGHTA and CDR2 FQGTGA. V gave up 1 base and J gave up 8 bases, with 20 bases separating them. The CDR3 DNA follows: TGTGCCAGCAGCTTAAACGGTCGGGGGACGCGCCGGGGCTACACCTTC. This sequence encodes CASSLNGRGTRRGYTF.

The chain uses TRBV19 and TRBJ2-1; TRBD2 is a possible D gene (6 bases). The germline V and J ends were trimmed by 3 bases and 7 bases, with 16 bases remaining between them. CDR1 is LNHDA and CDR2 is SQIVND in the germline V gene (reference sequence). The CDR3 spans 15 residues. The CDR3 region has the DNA TGTGCCAGTAGTATTGTTGTTTTGGCGGGAAATGAGCAGTTCTTC. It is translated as CASSIVVLAGNEQFF.

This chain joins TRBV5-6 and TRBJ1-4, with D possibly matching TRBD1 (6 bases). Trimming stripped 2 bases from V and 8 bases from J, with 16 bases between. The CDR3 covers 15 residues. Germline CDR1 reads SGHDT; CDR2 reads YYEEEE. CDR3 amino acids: CASSFPDSPREKLFF. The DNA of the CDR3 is TGTGCCAGCAGCTTCCCGGACAGCCCAAGGGAAAAACTGTTTTTT.

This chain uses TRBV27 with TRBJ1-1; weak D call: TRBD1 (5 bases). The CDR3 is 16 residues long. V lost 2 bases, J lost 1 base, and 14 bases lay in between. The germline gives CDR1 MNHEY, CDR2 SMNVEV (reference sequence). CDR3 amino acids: CASSLRRGGGNTEAFF. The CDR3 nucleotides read TGTGCCAGCAGTTTAAGGAGGGGAGGCGGGAACACTGAAGCTTTCTTT.

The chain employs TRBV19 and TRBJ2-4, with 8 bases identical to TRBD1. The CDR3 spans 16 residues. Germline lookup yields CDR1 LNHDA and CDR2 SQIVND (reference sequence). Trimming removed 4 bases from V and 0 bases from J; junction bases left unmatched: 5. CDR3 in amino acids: CASSTAGTGAKNIQYF. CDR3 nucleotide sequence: TGTGCCAGTAGTACTGCCGGGACAGGAGCCAAAAACATTCAGTACTTC.